Below, 2 T cell receptor beta chains from the same sample are listed, as sequenced in a study of blood T cell repertoires in COVID-19. Repertoires were generated with immunoSEQ multiplex PCR, while TCRdb's copy carries only in-frame clones and drops some. The data contain some 80,000 clones, 79% of them seen just once; the ten biggest clones take up 5.4%. The sample comprised peripheral blood. The receptors shown here come from a woman older than 75 with active or convalescent COVID-19.

The J gene is TRBJ2-1, the V gene TRBV28; 9 nucleotides agree with TRBD1. V lost 6 bases and J lost 1; bases outside the gene matches: 4. The CDR3 is made up of 15 amino acids. Germline V CDR1 and CDR2: MDHEN, SYDVKM. CDR3 nucleotides: TGTGCCAGCAGGACCGGGACAGGGTCCTACAATGAGCAGTTCTTC. This sequence encodes CASRTGTGSYNEQFF.

This clone was seen only a few times. The V call is TRBV15, the J call TRBJ2-3; 10 nucleotides agree with TRBD2. V shed 3 bases and J 1 base; nucleotides not matched to a gene: 7. Germline V lookup: CDR1 LNHNV, CDR2 YYDKDF (reference sequence). CDR3 length equals 17 residues. CDR3 DNA sequence: TGTGCCACCAGCAGCCCCTTCCTAGCGGGGGGCACAGATACGCAGTATTTT. Protein product: CATSSPFLAGGTDTQYF.